One sample yielded the 6 T cell receptor beta chains listed below, sequenced in a study of shared clonotypes between healthy human individuals. The protocol was immunoSEQ multiplex PCR, while the TCRdb copy is restricted to in-frame clones and leaves out a portion. In the table there are approximately 1,500,000 clones, 95% to 99% of which are singletons. What was sequenced was naive CD4+ T cells sorted from blood. Subset described: CD45RA+ positively selected. The origin of the receptors is a man under 40 in good health.

This chain connects TRBV7-2 to TRBJ1-5; D not resolved. CDR1 and CDR2 (germline): SGHTA, FQGNSA. The CDR3 covers 15 residues. The V and J ends lost 5 bases and 0 bases respectively, with 11 bases between them. The CDR3 protein is CASSLIRDSNQPQHF. CDR3 DNA sequence: TGTGCCAGCAGCCTAATTAGGGATAGCAATCAGCCCCAGCATTTT.

CDR3: CASSSPSRDTAGGELFF. CDR3 bases: TGTGCCAGCAGCTCTCCATCCCGAGACACCGCAGGCGGGGAGCTGTTTTTT. The chain uses TRBV9 and TRBJ2-2; D unresolved. The CDR3 is made up of 17 amino acids. Germline loops: CDR1 SGDLS, CDR2 YYNGEE. With 4 bases removed from V and 7 bases from J, the gap between germline ends came to 23 bases.

This chain joins TRBV19 and TRBJ2-4, with 12 bases matching TRBD2. V lost 1 base to trimming and J lost 8 bases; unmatched junction nucleotides: 6. The CDR3 totals 16 residues. Looked up from germline, CDR1 is LNHDA and CDR2 is SQIVND (reference sequence). For the CDR3, the DNA is TGTGCCAGTAGTATAGCGGAGACTAGCGGGAGACACATTCAGTACTTC. Translated, it gives CASSIAETSGRHIQYF.

This chain's CDR3 is CASSLGLGGSDTQYF. The CDR3 DNA reads as TGTGCCAGCAGCCTGGGACTAGGTGGTTCAGATACGCAGTATTTT. The V call is TRBV7-3, the J call TRBJ2-3; 8 bases match TRBD2. Germline V gene lookup returns CDR1 SGHTA and CDR2 FQGTGA. This CDR3 region has 15 residues. The V gene end was trimmed by 5 bases and the J gene end by 4 bases; junction bases not matched to a gene: 8.

V usage is TRBV19 and J usage is TRBJ2-1, with unresolved D. The CDR3 length is 14 residues. V lost 3 bases and J 6 bases, leaving 12 bases between the germline ends. The V gene's germline CDR1 is LNHDA and CDR2 SQIVND (reference sequence). DNA of the CDR3: TGTGCCAGTAGTATCAGAAACCTACTCAATGAGCAGTTCTTC. Its protein product is CASSIRNLLNEQFF.

This sequence joins TRBV28 and TRBJ2-3; D assignment may be TRBD1 or TRBD2 (5 bases each). CDR1 and CDR2 (germline): MDHEN, SYDVKM. V lost 6 bases to trimming and J lost 1 base, with 17 bases between them. This CDR3 comprises 16 residues. DNA of the CDR3: TGTGCCAGCAGCCTGGGACGCCGCTTCGGCACAGATACGCAGTATTTT. Its translation: CASSLGRRFGTDTQYF.